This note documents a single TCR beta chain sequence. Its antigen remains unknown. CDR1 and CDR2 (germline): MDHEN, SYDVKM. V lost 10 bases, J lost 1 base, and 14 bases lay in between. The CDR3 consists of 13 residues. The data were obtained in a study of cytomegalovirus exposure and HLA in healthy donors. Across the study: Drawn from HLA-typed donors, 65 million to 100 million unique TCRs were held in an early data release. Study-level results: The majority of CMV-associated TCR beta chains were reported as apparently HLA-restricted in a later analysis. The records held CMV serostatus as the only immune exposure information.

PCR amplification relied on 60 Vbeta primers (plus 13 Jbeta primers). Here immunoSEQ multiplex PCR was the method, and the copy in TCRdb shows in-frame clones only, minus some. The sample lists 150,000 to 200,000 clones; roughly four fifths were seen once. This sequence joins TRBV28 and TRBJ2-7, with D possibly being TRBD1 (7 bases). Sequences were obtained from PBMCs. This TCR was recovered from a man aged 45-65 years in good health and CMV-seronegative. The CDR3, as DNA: TGTGCCATCGGGGGCAGGGGGTCCTACGAGCAGTACTTC. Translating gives CAIGGRGSYEQYF.